The 10 T cell receptor beta chains below all came from one sample that was sequenced in a study of shared clonotypes between healthy human individuals. Using immunoSEQ multiplex PCR, the repertoire was profiled, and TCRdb retains in-frame clones only, with some absent. The table includes 330,000 or so clones, around 79% detected once. Sequencing was carried out using memory CD4+ T cells sorted from blood. Subset specified: CD45RA-negative fraction. Receptor source: a man aged 25 to 40 in good health.

V is TRBV6-1 and J is TRBJ1-2; D may be TRBD1 (6 bases). The CDR3 has 13 amino acids. Deletions cut 6 bases from V and 4 bases from J, with 12 bases between. Germline V CDR1 and CDR2: MNHNS, SASEGT. CDR3 in DNA: TGTGCCAGCAGGATAACAGGGATCTATGGCTACACCTTC. It codes for CASRITGIYGYTF.

This rearrangement joins TRBV5-3 to TRBJ1-1; no clear D. TRBV5-3 is an ORF, and what it does is uncertain. The germline V and J ends were trimmed by 9 bases and 1 base, with 19 bases remaining between them. The CDR3 totals 15 residues. CDR3 loop: CATFRRRGKNTEAFF. CDR3 bases: TGTGCCACTTTTAGACGGCGCGGCAAGAACACTGAAGCTTTCTTT.

The chain carries TRBV4-2 and TRBJ1-5; D perhaps matches TRBD1 (6 bases). This CDR3 is 16 amino acids long. Germline lookup yields CDR1 LGHNA and CDR2 YNFKEQ. V lost 0 bases and J 9 bases, leaving 18 bases between the germline ends. This CDR3 reads CASSQEVRGASGPQHF. The CDR3 DNA reads as TGTGCCAGCAGCCAAGAAGTTAGGGGGGCCTCGGGGCCCCAGCATTTT.

The chain couples TRBV11-2 to TRBJ2-5; D is unresolved. This CDR3 region has 14 residues. V dropped 0 bases and J dropped 4 bases, with 9 bases sitting between them. Germline loops: CDR1 SGHAT, CDR2 FQNNGV. Here the CDR3 DNA reads TGTGCCAGCAGCTTAGATTGGATATCAGAGACCCAGTACTTC. Amino acid sequence: CASSLDWISETQYF.

V gene TRBV11-2 combines with J gene TRBJ2-4, with D uncertain. CDR1 is SGHAT, CDR2 FQNNGV, per germline. The CDR3 has 16 amino acids. V was shortened by 5 bases and J by 0 bases, with 14 bases between the two germline ends. The DNA of the CDR3 is TGTGCCAGCAGCCATTCAGACACTCTAGCCAAAAACATTCAGTACTTC. Translation gives CASSHSDTLAKNIQYF.

The chain uses TRBV11-3 and TRBJ2-1, with unresolved D. This CDR3 has 14 amino acids. The V end was cut by 0 bases, the J end by 8 bases, with 11 bases between. From germline, CDR1 is SGHNT and CDR2 YENEEA. The CDR3 sequence is CASSLDVGGYEQFF. The CDR3 region has the DNA TGTGCCAGCAGCTTAGATGTGGGTGGGTATGAGCAGTTCTTC. Variable domain in full (rest from reference TRBV11-3 and TRBJ2-1): EAGVVQSPRYKIIEKKQPVAFWCNPISGHNTLYWYLQNLGQGPELLIRYENEEAVDDSQLPKDRFSAERLKGVDSTLKIQPAELGDSAVYLCASSLDVGGYEQFFGPGTRLTVL.

The chain combines TRBV15 with TRBJ1-2, with 7 bases identical to TRBD1. Germline V gene data show CDR1 as LNHNV and CDR2 as YYDKDF (reference sequence). The ends lost 3 bases at V and 2 bases at J; junction bases unmatched: 3. The CDR3 is 14 residues long. The CDR3 sequence is CATSSGGQNYGYTF. CDR3 coding DNA: TGTGCCACCAGCAGTGGGGGACAGAACTATGGCTACACCTTC.

This clone was counted a single time. V usage is TRBV29-1 and J usage is TRBJ2-5, with no clear D. This CDR3 comprises 12 residues. Germline V gene sequence: CDR1 SQVTM, CDR2 ANQGSEA. The V end lost 7 bases, the J end lost 2 bases, and 11 bases lay between the germline ends. CDR3 coding DNA: TGCAGCGCCGAGGCCCAGCAAGAGACCCAGTACTTC. As protein: CSAEAQQETQYF.

This chain joins TRBV27 and TRBJ1-3; 7 bases align to TRBD1. V lost 6 bases, J lost 0 bases, and 5 bases stayed unmatched. Germline V lookup: CDR1 MNHEY, CDR2 SMNVEV (reference sequence). CDR3 length equals 15 residues. The CDR3 is CASSRQGSSGNTIYF. The CDR3 region has the DNA TGTGCCAGCAGCCGACAGGGTAGCTCTGGAAACACCATATATTTT.

V and J are TRBV19 and TRBJ1-4; 12 bases map to TRBD1. The V segment lost 8 bases and the J segment 8 bases; nucleotides outside the gene matches: 9. This CDR3 has 15 amino acids. Germline V gene data show CDR1 as LNHDA and CDR2 as SQIVND (reference sequence). The CDR3 is CASGQPGQGAEKLFF. The CDR3, as DNA: TGTGCCAGTGGACAGCCGGGACAGGGGGCGGAAAAACTGTTTTTT.